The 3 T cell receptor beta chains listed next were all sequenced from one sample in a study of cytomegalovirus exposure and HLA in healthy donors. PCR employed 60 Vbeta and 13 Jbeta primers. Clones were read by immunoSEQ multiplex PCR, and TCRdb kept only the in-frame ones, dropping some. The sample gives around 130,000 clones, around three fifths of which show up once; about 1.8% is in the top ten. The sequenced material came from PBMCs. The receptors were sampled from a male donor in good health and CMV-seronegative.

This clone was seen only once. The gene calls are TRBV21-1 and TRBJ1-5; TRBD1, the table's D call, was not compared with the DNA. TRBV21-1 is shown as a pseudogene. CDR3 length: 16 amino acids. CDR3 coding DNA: TGTGCCAGCAGCAAAGAGACAGGGGGCGCCAATCAGCCCCAGCATTTT. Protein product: CASSKETGGANQPQHF.

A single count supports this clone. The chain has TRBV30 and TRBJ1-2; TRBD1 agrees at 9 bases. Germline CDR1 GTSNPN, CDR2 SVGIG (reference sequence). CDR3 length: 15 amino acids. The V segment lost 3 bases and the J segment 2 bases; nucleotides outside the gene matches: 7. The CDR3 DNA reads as TGTGCCTGGAGCCAAGGGACAGGGAAGAACTATGGCTACACCTTC. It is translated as CAWSQGTGKNYGYTF.

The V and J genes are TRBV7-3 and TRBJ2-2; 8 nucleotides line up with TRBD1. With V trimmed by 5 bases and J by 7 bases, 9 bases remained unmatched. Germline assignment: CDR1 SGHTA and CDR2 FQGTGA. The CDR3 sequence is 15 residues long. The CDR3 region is CASSARAGGGGELFF. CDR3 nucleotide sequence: TGTGCCAGCAGCGCAAGGGCAGGGGGCGGCGGGGAGCTGTTTTTT.